This T cell receptor beta chain is drawn from a study of T cells after yellow fever vaccination. The CDR3 loop spans 14 amino acids. V lost 3 bases, J lost 9 bases, and 15 bases lay in between. CDR1 and CDR2 (germline): MNHEY, SVGEGT. TCRdb ran MiXCR on the 5' RACE reads and lists one entry per CDR3 protein. The table lists about 550,000 distinct CDR3 sequences, about a fifth of them singletons. The genes are TRBV6-2 or TRBV6-3 and TRBJ2-1; possibly TRBD1 for D (6 bases). This specimen consisted of PBMCs, obtained 15 days after the yellow fever booster vaccination. The sequence was obtained from a man under 40 who received the YFV17D yellow fever vaccine. CDR3 DNA: TGTGCCAGCAGTTATGGAGGACCAGGGGCTGAGCAGTTCTTC. Protein sequence: CASSYGGPGAEQFF.